One sample yielded the 14 T cell receptor beta chains listed below, sequenced in a study of T cells expressing NK-cell markers. TCRdb reworked the 5' RACE reads into one entry per CDR3 protein, no DNA. The repertoire table contains hundreds of thousands of distinct CDR3 sequences. The sequenced sample was blood T cells: a sorted CD56 or NKG2C T cell subset, CD4+ or CD8+ T cells, or bulk PBMC T cells (not recorded which). The receptor set was obtained from a man aged 18 to 69 in good health.

The rearrangement links TRBV4-2 to TRBJ2-5; TCRdb outputs TRBD1, but without DNA this stays unchecked. The CDR3 is 16 residues long. Germline V gene data show CDR1 as LGHNA and CDR2 as YNFKEQ. The CDR3 loop is CASSQLDRDRGETQYF.

The chain couples TRBV6-5 to TRBJ2-7; TCRdb names TRBD1, which stays unverified in the absence of DNA. The length of the CDR3 is 17 residues. The germline V gene encodes CDR1 MNHEY and CDR2 SVGAGI. The CDR3 protein is CASSYPRGGSGTYEQYF.

This sequence joins TRBV5-6 and TRBJ2-7. CDR3 size: 15 residues. Germline V gene sequence: CDR1 SGHDT, CDR2 YYEEEE. CDR3 residues: CASSLRVGRSYEQYF.

The gene calls are TRBV12-3 or TRBV12-4 and TRBJ2-5; TCRdb returns TRBD2, unconfirmable since there is no DNA. The CDR3 length is 15 residues. The CDR3 protein is CASSPMGLPKETQYF.

The chain recombines TRBV27 with TRBJ1-6; the D call from TCRdb, TRBD1, cannot be confirmed without DNA. The CDR3 runs to 16 residues. Germline V gene data show CDR1 as MNHEY and CDR2 as SMNVEV (reference sequence). The CDR3 region is CASSLPGQGRSSPLHF.

The J gene is TRBJ1-2, the V gene TRBV29-1. Germline CDR1 reads SQVTM; CDR2 reads ANQGSEA. The CDR3 totals 14 residues. Here the CDR3 reads CSVEPGDFLYGYTF.

This rearrangement joins TRBV12-3 or TRBV12-4 to TRBJ1-5. CDR3 length: 16 amino acids. The chain's CDR3 is CASSLIWAGSGQPQHF.

V is TRBV2 and J is TRBJ2-3; TCRdb's D call, TRBD1, is unchecked because there is no DNA. Germline CDR1 SNHLY, CDR2 FYNNEI. The CDR3 spans 14 residues. The CDR3 reads CASSARGRIDTQYF.

The V gene is TRBV6-2 or TRBV6-3, the J gene TRBJ2-7. The CDR3 is made up of 14 amino acids. Germline CDR1 MNHEY, CDR2 SVGEGT. The CDR3 spells CASSFRTASYEQYF.

This rearrangement joins TRBV2 to TRBJ2-1; the TCRdb call, TRBD2, lacks DNA for checking. CDR3 length: 19 residues. CDR1 and CDR2 (germline): SNHLY, FYNNEI. The CDR3 is CASSEGLAGGGLLRNEQFF. Full variable domain (missing parts from reference TRBV2 and TRBJ2-1): EPEVTQTPSHQVTQMGQEVILRCVPISNHLYFYWYRQILGQKVEFLVSFYNNEISEKSEIFDDQFSVERPDGSNFTLKIRSTKLEDSAMYFCASSEGLAGGGLLRNEQFFGPGTRLTVL.

V gene TRBV6-6 combines with J gene TRBJ2-1. This CDR3 contains 13 residues. CDR1 is MNHNY and CDR2 is SVGAGI in the germline V gene (reference sequence). The CDR3 is CASSYSPYNEQFF.

This rearrangement joins TRBV6-4 to TRBJ2-1; TCRdb names TRBD2, which stays unverified in the absence of DNA. Germline CDR1 MRHNA, CDR2 SNTAGT. CDR3 length: 15 amino acids. The CDR3 protein is CASSPSGGAVNEQFF.

The chain employs TRBV12-3 or TRBV12-4 and TRBJ1-1; no DNA is available, so the TRBD1 call from TCRdb remains unchecked. The CDR3 covers 14 residues. Here the CDR3 reads CASSIQDSYTEAFF.

CDR3 amino acids: CASSRNQERIGYTF. The chain recombines TRBV7-9 with TRBJ1-2. Germline V CDR1 and CDR2: SEHNR, FQNEAQ (reference sequence). This CDR3 spans 14 amino acids. Using reference TRBV7-9 and TRBJ1-2 for the parts outside the CDR3, the full variable domain is DTGVSQNPRHKITKRGQNVTFRCDPISEHNRLYWYRQTLGQGPEFLTYFQNEAQLEKSRLLSDRFSAERPKGSFSTLEIQRTEQGDSAMYLCASSRNQERIGYTFGSGTRLTVV.